A single sample is the source of the 21 T cell receptor beta chains below, sequenced in a study of T cells after yellow fever vaccination. From the 5' RACE reads, TCRdb called clonotypes with MiXCR, one entry per CDR3 protein. The top ten clones hold roughly 27% of a sample with about 120,000 distinct CDR3 sequences, 7.5% to 9.5% of them seen once. The sample was CD8+ T cells sorted from PBMCs, taken 45 days after the yellow fever booster vaccination. All receptors derive from a man aged 25-45 years who received the YFV17D yellow fever vaccine.

This clonotype has at least ten counts. In nucleotides, the CDR3 is TGTGCCAGCAGCGTAACGGGGCCGACCGGGGAGCTGTTTTTT. Amino acids: CASSVTGPTGELFF. The chain employs TRBV7-2 and TRBJ2-2, with D tentatively TRBD1 or TRBD2 (5 bases each). The CDR3 totals 14 residues. V lost 5 bases and J 5 bases, leaving 12 bases between the germline ends. The germline gives CDR1 SGHTA, CDR2 FQGNSA.

This clonotype has a count of ten or more. The chain combines TRBV29-1 with TRBJ1-1; 10 nucleotides match TRBD1. The CDR3 is made up of 13 amino acids. CDR1 is SQVTM, CDR2 ANQGSEA, per germline. V gave up 5 bases and J gave up 4 bases; unmatched junction bases: 4. CDR3 loop: CSVYGTGATEAFF. For the CDR3, the DNA is TGCAGCGTTTATGGGACAGGGGCCACTGAAGCTTTCTTT.

This clonotype came up many times. The chain links TRBV27 to TRBJ2-5; D is undetermined. Trimming took off 3 bases at V and 2 bases at J, with 7 bases between the two ends. Germline loops: CDR1 MNHEY, CDR2 SMNVEV (reference sequence). The CDR3 has 13 residues. CDR3 in amino acids: CASSLSDQETQYF. CDR3 bases: TGTGCCAGCAGTTTGTCGGATCAAGAGACCCAGTACTTC.

This clonotype was found many times. V gene TRBV12-3 or TRBV12-4 combines with J gene TRBJ2-1, with a tentative D call TRBD2 (5 bases). The CDR3 sequence is 14 residues long. Trimming removed 0 bases from V and 4 bases from J, with 7 bases in between. The CDR3 loop reads CASSLAGEYNEQFF. The CDR3 DNA follows: TGTGCCAGCAGTTTAGCGGGAGAGTACAATGAGCAGTTCTTC.

Ten or more counts support this clonotype. The chain is built from TRBV12-3 or TRBV12-4 and TRBJ2-1; D not certain. The CDR3 is 12 amino acids. V lost 5 bases and J 7 bases, leaving 9 bases between the germline ends. The CDR3 DNA reads TGTGCCAGCAGTCTAATGGGGAATGAGCAGTTCTTC. Encoded protein: CASSLMGNEQFF.

This clonotype was counted at least ten times. V gene TRBV19 combines with J gene TRBJ1-1; the D is unclear. This CDR3 is built from 10 residues. CDR1 and CDR2 from the germline V gene are LNHDA and SQIVND (reference sequence). V was cut by 4 bases and J by 7 bases, with 4 bases left in between. In DNA form, the CDR3 reads TGTGCCAGTAGTAACGTTGAAGCTTTCTTT. Translating gives CASSNVEAFF.

This clonotype has only a few counts. V usage is TRBV7-8 and J usage is TRBJ2-7; D uncertain. From germline, CDR1 is SGHVS and CDR2 FQNEAQ. V was clipped by 2 bases and J by 0 bases, with 8 bases between them. The CDR3 is made up of 14 amino acids. CDR3 nucleotides: TGTGCCAGCAGCTTATCAGGAGACTCCTACGAGCAGTACTTC. Its translation is CASSLSGDSYEQYF.

This clonotype was seen many times. This chain links TRBV29-1 with TRBJ2-3, with 8 positions matching TRBD2. In germline, CDR1 is SQVTM, CDR2 ANQGSEA. V trimming: 8 bases; J trimming: 2 bases; junction bases outside the gene matches: 12. This CDR3 contains 15 residues. CDR3 residues: CSLTPSSGFTDTQYF. The CDR3 coding sequence is TGCAGCCTTACCCCCTCTAGCGGGTTCACAGATACGCAGTATTTT.

This clonotype was seen at least ten times. The genes are TRBV15 and TRBJ1-5; possibly TRBD1 for D (5 bases). V was clipped by 1 base and J by 2 bases, with 9 bases between them. CDR1 and CDR2 from the germline V gene are LNHNV and YYDKDF (reference sequence). CDR3 length equals 15 residues. CDR3 in DNA: TGTGCCACCAGCAGAGTAGGAGGGGGCAATCAGCCCCAGCATTTT. It yields the protein CATSRVGGGNQPQHF. The full variable domain, rest sourced from reference TRBV15 and TRBJ1-5, is DAMVIQNPRYQVTQFGKPVTLSCSQTLNHNVMYWYQQKSSQAPKLLFHYYDKDFNNEADTPDNFQSRRPNTSFCFLDIRSPGLGDTAMYLCATSRVGGGNQPQHFGDGTRLSIL.

This clonotype was seen many times. This chain connects TRBV6-2 or TRBV6-3 to TRBJ2-4; D might be TRBD1 or TRBD2, each matching 5 bases. Germline V gives CDR1 MNHEY, CDR2 SVGEGT. This CDR3 comprises 14 residues. Trimming left V 6 bases short and J 6 bases short, with 15 bases between. CDR3 in amino acids: CASRQGGEGNIQYF. The CDR3 DNA reads as TGTGCCAGCAGGCAGGGTGGCGAGGGAAACATTCAGTACTTC.

This clonotype was recorded at least ten times. The rearrangement links TRBV5-1 to TRBJ2-2; D is unresolved. Germline values: CDR1 SGHRS, CDR2 YFSETQ. V was cut by 2 bases and J by 5 bases, with 10 bases left in between. This CDR3 is 14 amino acids long. The CDR3 spells CASSLRQWTGELFF. Here the CDR3 DNA reads TGCGCCAGCAGCTTACGGCAGTGGACCGGGGAGCTGTTTTTT.

The sample holds many counts of this clonotype. This chain uses TRBV20-1 with TRBJ2-7; 7 bases map to TRBD1. The CDR3 runs 13 residues. V lost 6 bases and J lost 2; bases outside the gene matches: 7. Germline CDR1 is DFQATT and CDR2 is SNEGSKA (reference sequence). CDR3 DNA: TGCAGTGCCCTCTCCGGGACAGCCTACGAGCAGTACTTC. It translates to CSALSGTAYEQYF.

This clonotype was observed many times. This chain links TRBV9 with TRBJ2-7, with TRBD1 matching 7 bases. The junction had 10 bases not matched to a gene; V was cut back by 4 bases and J by 3 bases. Germline loops: CDR1 SGDLS, CDR2 YYNGEE. The CDR3 covers 15 residues. The CDR3 protein is CASSSAGTANYEQYF. CDR3 nucleotide sequence: TGTGCCAGCAGCTCCGCCGGGACAGCGAACTACGAGCAGTACTTC.

This clonotype has ten or more counts. This chain links TRBV6-2 or TRBV6-3 with TRBJ2-6; D is undetermined. Per germline, CDR1 MNHEY and CDR2 SVGEGT. The germline V and J ends were trimmed by 2 bases and 0 bases, with 2 bases remaining between them. The CDR3 consists of 14 residues. The CDR3 nucleotides read TGTGCCAGCAGTTACGGCTCTGGGGCCAACGTCCTGACTTTC. This encodes CASSYGSGANVLTF.

The genes are TRBV5-1 and TRBJ2-1, with D perhaps matching TRBD1 (6 bases). Trimming left V 9 bases short and J 6 bases short, with 25 bases between. This CDR3 has 16 residues. The germline V gene has CDR1 SGHRS and CDR2 YFSETQ. CDR3 protein: CATRDPVGAVRNEQFF. Here the CDR3 DNA reads TGCGCCACCCGGGATCCTGTGGGGGCTGTTCGCAATGAGCAGTTCTTC.

The chain joins TRBV20-1 to TRBJ2-3; D possibly corresponds to TRBD2 (5 bases). The ends were cut back, 6 bases at V and 2 bases at J, with 12 bases in the middle. This CDR3 has 13 residues. CDR1 DFQATT and CDR2 SNEGSKA come from the germline V gene (reference sequence). In DNA form, the CDR3 reads TGCAGTGCGACCCGGACTTTCACAGATACGCAGTATTTT. This codes for CSATRTFTDTQYF.

This clonotype was counted many times. This chain links TRBV12-3 or TRBV12-4 with TRBJ1-4; D is perhaps TRBD1 (5 bases). Trimming shortened V by 11 bases and J by 8 bases, and 18 bases separated the two germline ends. This CDR3 comprises 13 residues. In nucleotides, the CDR3 is TGTGCCGCCTACACGTCCGGGGGGGAAAAACTGTTTTTT. Its protein product is CAAYTSGGEKLFF.

The chain links TRBV15 to TRBJ2-7; TRBD2 agrees at 8 bases. Germline CDR1 LNHNV, CDR2 YYDKDF (reference sequence). This CDR3 region has 14 residues. The junction had 5 bases not matched to a gene; V was cut back by 7 bases and J by 0 bases. CDR3 bases: TGTGCCACCAATGCGGGAGGCCCCTCCTACGAGCAGTACTTC. This codes for CATNAGGPSYEQYF.

This clonotype occurred many times. V usage is TRBV20-1 and J usage is TRBJ1-1; D is undetermined. Germline V lookup: CDR1 DFQATT, CDR2 SNEGSKA (reference sequence). The CDR3 is made up of 14 amino acids. V was shortened by 1 base and J by 4 bases, with 13 bases between the two germline ends. Here the CDR3 DNA reads TGCAGTGCTAGAGGCTTCAACCTTTCCACTGAAGCTTTCTTT. Translation gives CSARGFNLSTEAFF.

This clonotype was counted many times. V and J are TRBV5-6 and TRBJ1-2; possibly TRBD1 for D (5 bases). V lost 4 bases and J 0 bases, leaving 13 bases between the germline ends. This CDR3 region has 15 residues. CDR1 and CDR2 (germline): SGHDT, YYEEEE. CDR3 region: CASSPGQDPNYGYTF. CDR3 nucleotide sequence: TGTGCCAGCAGCCCAGGACAAGATCCTAACTATGGCTACACCTTC.

CDR3 amino acids: CASSFPKGSHLQKDTQYF. The CDR3 bases are TGTGCCAGCAGCTTTCCCAAGGGGAGCCACCTTCAAAAAGATACGCAGTATTTT. This chain links TRBV11-1 with TRBJ2-3; D may match TRBD1 or TRBD2 (5 bases each). Germline assignment: CDR1 SGHAT and CDR2 FQDESV (reference sequence). This CDR3 comprises 18 residues. The V gene lost 3 bases and the J gene lost 5 bases, with 24 bases spanning the gap.